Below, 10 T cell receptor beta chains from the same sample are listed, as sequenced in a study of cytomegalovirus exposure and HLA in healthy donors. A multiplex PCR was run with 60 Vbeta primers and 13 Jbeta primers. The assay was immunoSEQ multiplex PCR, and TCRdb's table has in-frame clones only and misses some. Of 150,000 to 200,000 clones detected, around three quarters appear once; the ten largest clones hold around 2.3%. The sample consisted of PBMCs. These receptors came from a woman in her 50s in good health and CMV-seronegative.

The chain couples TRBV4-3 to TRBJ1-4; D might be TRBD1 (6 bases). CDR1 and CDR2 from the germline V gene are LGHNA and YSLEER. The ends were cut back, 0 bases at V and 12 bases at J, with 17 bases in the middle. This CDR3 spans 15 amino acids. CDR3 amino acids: CASSQDPKGRGELFF. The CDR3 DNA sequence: TGCGCCAGCAGCCAAGATCCGAAGGGGAGGGGGGAACTGTTTTTT.

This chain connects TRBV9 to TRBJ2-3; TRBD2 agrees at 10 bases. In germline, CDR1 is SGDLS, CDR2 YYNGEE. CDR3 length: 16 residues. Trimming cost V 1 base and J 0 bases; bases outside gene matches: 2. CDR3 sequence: CASSVLAGVSTDTQYF. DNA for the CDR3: TGTGCCAGCAGCGTACTAGCGGGGGTGAGCACAGATACGCAGTATTTT.

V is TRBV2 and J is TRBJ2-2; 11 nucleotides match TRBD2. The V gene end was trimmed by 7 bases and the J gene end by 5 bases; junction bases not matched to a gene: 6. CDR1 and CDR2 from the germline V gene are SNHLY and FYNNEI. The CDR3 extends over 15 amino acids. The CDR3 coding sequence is TGTGCCAGCACCCGACTAGCGGGGCGAACCGGGGAGCTGTTTTTT. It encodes CASTRLAGRTGELFF.

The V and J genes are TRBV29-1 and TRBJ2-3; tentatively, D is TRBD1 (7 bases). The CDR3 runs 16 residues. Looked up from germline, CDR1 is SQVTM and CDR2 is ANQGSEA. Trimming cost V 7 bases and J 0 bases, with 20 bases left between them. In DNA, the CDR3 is TGCAGCGGTACTCGGGGGACAGTCCGGAGCACAGATACGCAGTATTTT. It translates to CSGTRGTVRSTDTQYF.

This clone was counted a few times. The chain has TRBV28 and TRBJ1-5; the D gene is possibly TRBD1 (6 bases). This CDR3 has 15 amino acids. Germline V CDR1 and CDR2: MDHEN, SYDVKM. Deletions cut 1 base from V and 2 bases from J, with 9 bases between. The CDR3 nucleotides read TGTGCCAGCAGTTTATTCAGGGGCGGCAATCAGCCCCAGCATTTT. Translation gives CASSLFRGGNQPQHF. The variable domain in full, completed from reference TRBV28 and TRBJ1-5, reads DVKVTQSSRYLVKRTGEKVFLECVQDMDHENMFWYRQDPGLGLRLIYFSYDVKMKEKGDIPEGYSVSREKKERFSLILESASTNQTSMYLCASSLFRGGNQPQHFGDGTRLSIL.

CDR3 residues: CASSLTGILQGTSGNTIYF. The CDR3 DNA follows: TGTGCCAGCAGCCTAACTGGGATTTTACAGGGGACGTCTGGAAACACCATATATTTT. V and J are TRBV7-2 and TRBJ1-3; 7 bases agree with TRBD1. After removal of 5 bases from V and 1 base from J, the junction contained 17 bases not matched to a gene. Germline V CDR1 and CDR2: SGHTA, FQGNSA. The CDR3 is 19 residues long.

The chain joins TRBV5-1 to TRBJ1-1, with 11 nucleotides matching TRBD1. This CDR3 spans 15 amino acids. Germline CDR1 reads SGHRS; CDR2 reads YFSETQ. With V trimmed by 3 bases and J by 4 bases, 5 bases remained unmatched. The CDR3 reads CASSYSGTGGTEAFF. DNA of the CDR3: TGCGCCAGCAGCTATTCCGGGACAGGGGGCACTGAAGCTTTCTTT.

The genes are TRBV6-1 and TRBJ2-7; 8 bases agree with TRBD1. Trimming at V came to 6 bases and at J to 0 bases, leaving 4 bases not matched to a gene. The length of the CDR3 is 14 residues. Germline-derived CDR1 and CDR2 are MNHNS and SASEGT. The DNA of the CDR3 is TGTGCCAGCAGGTTGGGGACAGGCTCCTACGAGCAGTACTTC. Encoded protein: CASRLGTGSYEQYF.

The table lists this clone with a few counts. CDR3 in amino acids: CASSSGSPRETQYF. In DNA form, the CDR3 reads TGTGCCAGCAGCTCCGGGAGTCCAAGGGAGACCCAGTACTTC. The chain links TRBV7-9 to TRBJ2-5, with D possibly being TRBD2 (6 bases). The length of the CDR3 is 14 residues. Between the trimmed V and J ends, which lost 4 bases and 5 bases, there was a span of 14 bases. In germline, CDR1 is SEHNR, CDR2 FQNEAQ (reference sequence).

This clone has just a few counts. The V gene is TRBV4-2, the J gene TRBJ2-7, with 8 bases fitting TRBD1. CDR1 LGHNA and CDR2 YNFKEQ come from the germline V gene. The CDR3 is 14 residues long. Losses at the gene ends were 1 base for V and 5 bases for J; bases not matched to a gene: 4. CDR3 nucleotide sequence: TGTGCCAGCAGCCAAGCAGGGGGCGAAGACGAGCAGTACTTC. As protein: CASSQAGGEDEQYF.